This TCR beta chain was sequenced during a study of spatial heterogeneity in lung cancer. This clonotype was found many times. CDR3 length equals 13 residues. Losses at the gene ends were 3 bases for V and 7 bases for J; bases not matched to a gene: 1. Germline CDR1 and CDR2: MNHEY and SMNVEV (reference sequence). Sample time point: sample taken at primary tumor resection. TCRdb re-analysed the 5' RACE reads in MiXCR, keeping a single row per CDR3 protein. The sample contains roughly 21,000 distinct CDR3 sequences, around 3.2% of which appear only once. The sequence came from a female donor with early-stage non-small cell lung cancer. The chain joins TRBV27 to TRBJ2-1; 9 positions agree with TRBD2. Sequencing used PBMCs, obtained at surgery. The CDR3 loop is CASSLTSGNEQFF. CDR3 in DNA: TGTGCCAGCAGTTTGACTAGCGGTAATGAGCAGTTCTTC.